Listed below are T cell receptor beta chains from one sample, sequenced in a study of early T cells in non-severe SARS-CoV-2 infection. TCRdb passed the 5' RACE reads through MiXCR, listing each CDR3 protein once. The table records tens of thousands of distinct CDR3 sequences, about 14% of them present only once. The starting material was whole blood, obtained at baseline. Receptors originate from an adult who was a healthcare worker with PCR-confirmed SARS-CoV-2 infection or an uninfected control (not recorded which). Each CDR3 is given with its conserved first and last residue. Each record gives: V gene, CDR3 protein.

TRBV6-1 CASRTSGNTDTQYF
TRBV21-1 CASSSSLRDRSGTGELFF
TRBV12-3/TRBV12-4 CASRGRARWGDTQYF
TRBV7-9 CASSSGTGEKYNYGYTF
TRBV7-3 CASSSPGANVLTF
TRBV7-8 CASSSTSGSAREQFF
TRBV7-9 CASSPWASYNEQFF
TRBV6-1 CASSVSIPSSYEQYF
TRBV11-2 CASSLAVGDTEAFF
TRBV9 CASTGLADGSGELFF
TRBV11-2 CASSLGRGGDYNEQFF
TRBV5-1 CASSLAPGTDYSGANVLTF
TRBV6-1 CASSESASGAYEQYF
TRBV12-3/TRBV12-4 CASRPRGEETQYF